The next 26 T cell receptor beta chains were all read from a single sample in a study of cytomegalovirus exposure and HLA in healthy donors. Primers: 60 Vbeta forward and 13 Jbeta reverse. Method: immunoSEQ multiplex PCR; TCRdb's copy keeps in-frame clones and lacks some. The sample yields some 190,000 clones, around 80% seen once. The material sequenced was PBMCs. The receptors here all came from a girl aged 10 to 17 in good health and CMV-seropositive.

The chain carries TRBV5-4 and TRBJ1-5, with 9 bases matching TRBD1. The germline gives CDR1 SGHNT, CDR2 YYREEE (reference sequence). V lost 3 bases to trimming and J lost 7 bases; unmatched junction nucleotides: 5. The CDR3 is 14 residues long. The CDR3 DNA is TGTGCCAGCAGCTGGGACAGGGCTCAGCAGCCCCAGCATTTT. This codes for CASSWDRAQQPQHF.

The chain carries TRBV30 and TRBJ2-3; 9 bases are shared with TRBD2. J lost 2 bases, V lost 0 bases, and 15 bases had no gene match. The CDR3 covers 19 residues. Germline V gives CDR1 GTSNPN, CDR2 SVGIG (reference sequence). CDR3 in DNA: TGTGCCTGGAGTGTTCGACTAGCGGACAGCGGGCCCTACACAGATACGCAGTATTTT. This translates into CAWSVRLADSGPYTDTQYF. Based on the CDR3 plus reference TRBV30 and TRBJ2-3, the full variable domain is SQTIHQWPATLVQPVGSPLSLECTVEGTSNPNLYWYRQAAGRGLQLLFYSVGIGQISSEVPQNLSASRPQDRQFILSSKKLLLSDSGFYLCAWSVRLADSGPYTDTQYFGPGTRLTVL.

The genes are TRBV30 and TRBJ2-3; D might be TRBD1 (6 bases). This CDR3 spans 13 amino acids. Germline CDR1 and CDR2: GTSNPN and SVGIG (reference sequence). With 4 bases removed from V and 4 bases from J, the gap between germline ends came to 12 bases. The chain's CDR3 is CAWTQQGADTQYF. The CDR3 nucleotides are TGTGCCTGGACTCAACAGGGAGCAGATACGCAGTATTTT.

This chain joins TRBV18 and TRBJ2-3; D ambiguous. The V end was cut by 6 bases, the J end by 0 bases, with 7 bases between. The CDR3 runs to 13 residues. CDR1 KGHSH and CDR2 LQKENI come from the germline V gene. CDR3 loop: CASSLASTDTQYF. DNA for the CDR3: TGTGCCAGCTCGTTAGCTAGCACAGATACGCAGTATTTT.

In nucleotides, the CDR3 is TGTGCCAGCAGCTCCCCAGGGGGCGACTATGGCTACACCTTC. Translated, it gives CASSSPGGDYGYTF. The rearrangement links TRBV7-9 to TRBJ1-2; TRBD1 matches at 8 bases. This CDR3 is built from 14 residues. The V and J ends lost 4 bases and 3 bases, in that order; junction bases with no gene match: 4. Germline assignment: CDR1 SEHNR and CDR2 FQNEAQ (reference sequence).

The J gene is TRBJ2-3, the V gene TRBV7-9; D is uncertain. The CDR3 loop spans 11 amino acids. Germline CDR1 reads SEHNR; CDR2 reads FQNEAQ (reference sequence). V gave up 5 bases and J gave up 3 bases, with 3 bases separating them. CDR3 sequence reads: CASSRTDTQYF. Here the CDR3 DNA reads TGTGCCAGCAGCCGGACAGATACGCAGTATTTT.

This chain uses TRBV14 with TRBJ2-7; D possibly corresponds to TRBD1 (5 bases). V lost 4 bases to trimming and J lost 5 bases, with 12 bases between them. This CDR3 has 13 residues. CDR1 SGHDN and CDR2 FVKESK come from the germline V gene. CDR3 in DNA: TGTGCCAGCAGCCTTTCGCAGGGAAACGAGCAGTACTTC. Protein: CASSLSQGNEQYF. Combining the CDR3 with reference TRBV14 and TRBJ2-7 gives the whole variable domain EAGVTQFPSHSVIEKGQTVTLRCDPISGHDNLYWYRRVMGKEIKFLLHFVKESKQDESGMPNNRFLAERTGGTYSTLKVQPAELEDSGVYFCASSLSQGNEQYFGPGTRLTVT.

The chain couples TRBV30 to TRBJ1-5, with D unresolved. The germline V and J ends were trimmed by 0 bases and 2 bases, with 8 bases remaining between them. The germline V gene encodes CDR1 GTSNPN and CDR2 SVGIG (reference sequence). This CDR3 contains 14 residues. The CDR3 is CAWSVLGGNQPQHF. CDR3 in DNA: TGTGCCTGGAGTGTACTAGGAGGCAATCAGCCCCAGCATTTT.

This chain connects TRBV7-9 to TRBJ2-4; 9 bases are shared with TRBD1. V was pared by 2 bases and J by 8 bases, with 4 bases of the junction left unmatched. The CDR3 runs to 14 residues. Germline values: CDR1 SEHNR, CDR2 FQNEAQ (reference sequence). CDR3 bases: TGTGCCAGCAGCTTAAAGGACAGGGGTGACATTCAGTACTTC. Amino acids: CASSLKDRGDIQYF.

This sequence joins TRBV2 and TRBJ1-2, with D possibly matching TRBD1 (5 bases). Trimming left V 2 bases short and J 6 bases short, with 7 bases between. CDR1 and CDR2 from the germline V gene are SNHLY and FYNNEI. The CDR3 consists of 12 residues. The CDR3 sequence is CASSEQGHGYTF. CDR3 sequence (DNA): TGTGCCAGCAGTGAACAGGGCCATGGCTACACCTTC.

This clone came up a few times. The rearrangement joins TRBV25-1 to TRBJ1-4; D is uncertain. The CDR3 is 15 residues long. From germline, CDR1 is MGHDK and CDR2 SYGVNS. The V and J ends lost 4 bases and 0 bases respectively, with 9 bases between them. CDR3 sequence: CASSGYRATNEKLFF. Here the CDR3 DNA reads TGTGCCAGCAGTGGCTACAGAGCAACTAATGAAAAACTGTTTTTT.

The V call is TRBV4-1, the J call TRBJ2-3; 12 bases map to TRBD2. This CDR3 contains 16 residues. V trimming: 2 bases; J trimming: 3 bases; junction bases outside the gene matches: 3. In germline, CDR1 is MGHRA, CDR2 YSYEKL. CDR3 coding DNA: TGCGCCAGCAGCCAAAGACTAGCGGGAGCAACAGATACGCAGTATTTT. Protein sequence: CASSQRLAGATDTQYF.

This clone came up a few times. The same CDR3 arises from other DNA sequences in this sample as well. J is TRBJ2-7 and V is TRBV5-1; D may be TRBD1 (6 bases). The length of the CDR3 is 14 residues. V was cut by 4 bases and J by 0 bases, with 11 bases left in between. The V gene's germline CDR1 is SGHRS and CDR2 YFSETQ. CDR3 residues: CASSEAGVSYEQYF. Here the CDR3 DNA reads TGCGCCAGCAGCGAAGCAGGGGTCTCCTACGAGCAGTACTTC.

This rearrangement joins TRBV27 to TRBJ1-2, with TRBD1 identical over 7 bases. The junction had 21 bases not matched to a gene; V was cut back by 6 bases and J by 2 bases. The length of the CDR3 is 19 residues. Germline lookup yields CDR1 MNHEY and CDR2 SMNVEV (reference sequence). Written as DNA, the CDR3 is TGTGCCAGCAGCTCTAAGTATGGCACACAGGGGAAGGGAAACTATGGCTACACCTTC. It specifies CASSSKYGTQGKGNYGYTF.

The chain couples TRBV7-9 to TRBJ2-7; no clear D gene. This CDR3 region has 14 residues. CDR1 is SEHNR and CDR2 is FQNEAQ in the germline V gene (reference sequence). Deletions cut 4 bases from V and 1 base from J, with 11 bases between. The CDR3 is CASSSPVHSYEQYF. Here the CDR3 DNA reads TGTGCCAGCAGCTCCCCAGTCCATTCCTACGAGCAGTACTTC. Supplemented by reference TRBV7-9 and TRBJ2-7, the full variable domain reads DTGVSQNPRHKITKRGQNVTFRCDPISEHNRLYWYRQTLGQGPEFLTYFQNEAQLEKSRLLSDRFSAERPKGSFSTLEIQRTEQGDSAMYLCASSSPVHSYEQYFGPGTRLTVT.

The rearrangement uses TRBV27 and TRBJ2-7; the match to TRBD2 covers 8 bases. V lost 6 bases to trimming and J lost 4 bases; unmatched junction nucleotides: 5. Germline V gene data show CDR1 as MNHEY and CDR2 as SMNVEV (reference sequence). This CDR3 spans 13 amino acids. The CDR3 bases are TGTGCCAGCAGGTCCAGCGGGAGTTACGAGCAGTACTTC. Its translation: CASRSSGSYEQYF.

This clone was seen a few times. This chain connects TRBV5-1 to TRBJ2-1; no definite D call. The CDR3 totals 13 residues. Trimming shortened V by 0 bases and J by 3 bases, and 4 bases separated the two germline ends. The germline gives CDR1 SGHRS, CDR2 YFSETQ. CDR3 nucleotide sequence: TGCGCCAGCAGCTTGGACAGCTACAATGAGCAGTTCTTC. It codes for CASSLDSYNEQFF.

The chain uses TRBV2 and TRBJ1-2; D is unclear. The length of the CDR3 is 12 residues. Germline values: CDR1 SNHLY, CDR2 FYNNEI. V lost 6 bases to trimming and J lost 7 bases, with 12 bases between them. CDR3: CASRLPSSGYTF. The CDR3 nucleotides read TGTGCCAGCAGGCTCCCATCGAGTGGCTACACCTTC.

V usage is TRBV4-3 and J usage is TRBJ1-4; D is ambiguous. This CDR3 comprises 16 residues. V was clipped by 1 base and J by 3 bases, with 12 bases between them. Germline values: CDR1 LGHNA, CDR2 YSLEER. The CDR3 DNA is TGCGCCAGCAGCCAAGCCTGGCAGAGGCCTAATGAAAAACTGTTTTTT. It yields the protein CASSQAWQRPNEKLFF.

The chain joins TRBV10-1 to TRBJ1-1; D is unresolved. Germline V lookup: CDR1 WNHNN, CDR2 SYGVQD (reference sequence). Trimming left V 2 bases short and J 5 bases short, with 9 bases between. The CDR3 runs 13 residues. CDR3 DNA: TGCGCCAGCAGTGAGAAGGGAGGGACTGAAGCTTTCTTT. Its protein is CASSEKGGTEAFF.

The V and J genes are TRBV5-1 and TRBJ2-2, with TRBD1 matching over 8 bases. This CDR3 is built from 15 residues. Germline V gives CDR1 SGHRS, CDR2 YFSETQ. After removal of 4 bases from V and 0 bases from J, the junction contained 2 bases not matched to a gene. The CDR3 here is CASSPQGANTGELFF. The CDR3 DNA reads as TGCGCCAGCAGCCCACAGGGGGCGAACACCGGGGAGCTGTTTTTT.

The chain links TRBV27 to TRBJ2-1; 9 bases match TRBD2. V lost 1 base to trimming and J lost 7 bases; unmatched junction nucleotides: 17. Germline CDR1 MNHEY, CDR2 SMNVEV (reference sequence). The CDR3 consists of 19 residues. The CDR3 sequence is CASSLLGALGTSSGNEQFF. The CDR3, as DNA: TGTGCCAGCAGTTTATTGGGGGCCCTTGGGACTAGCAGCGGGAATGAGCAGTTCTTC.

CDR3: CSARDLYEQFF. The DNA for the CDR3 is TGCAGTGCTAGAGATCTTTATGAGCAGTTCTTC. This rearrangement joins TRBV20-1 to TRBJ2-1; D gene unclear. The ends were cut back, 0 bases at V and 8 bases at J, with 5 bases in the middle. The CDR3 is 11 amino acids. CDR1 and CDR2 from the germline V gene are DFQATT and SNEGSKA (reference sequence).

The chain carries TRBV5-6 and TRBJ1-2; 9 nucleotides align to TRBD1. J was trimmed by 2 bases and V by 1 base; bases with no gene match: 9. Germline assignment: CDR1 SGHDT and CDR2 YYEEEE. The CDR3 is 17 amino acids. The CDR3 loop reads CASSLRTGAWLNYGYTF. The CDR3 DNA reads as TGTGCCAGCAGCTTGAGGACAGGGGCCTGGCTAAACTATGGCTACACCTTC.

This chain links TRBV27 with TRBJ2-1; D is uncertain. From germline, CDR1 is MNHEY and CDR2 SMNVEV (reference sequence). The CDR3 spans 16 residues. V gave up 0 bases and J gave up 4 bases, with 13 bases separating them. In DNA, the CDR3 is TGTGCCAGCAGTTTATCTCTCCCGACTGGTTACAATGAGCAGTTCTTC. Translation: CASSLSLPTGYNEQFF.

The table lists this clone with a few counts. V usage is TRBV27 and J usage is TRBJ2-7, with D possibly matching TRBD2 (6 bases). Germline CDR1 is MNHEY and CDR2 is SMNVEV (reference sequence). The CDR3 runs to 13 residues. V dropped 3 bases and J dropped 6 bases, with 12 bases sitting between them. The CDR3 coding sequence is TGTGCCAGCAGTTTGTCGGAGGGCGGCGAGCAGTACTTC. It is translated as CASSLSEGGEQYF.